Each of the 16 T cell receptor beta chains below was sequenced from the same sample in a study of T cell responses to AZD1222 COVID-19 vaccine. Produced via immunoSEQ multiplex PCR; TCRdb's table is partial and in-frame only. The data show 90,000 to 110,000 clones, more than 70% seen once. Sequencing was performed on peripheral blood, taken on day 0 of AZD1222 vaccination. These receptors were taken from an adult in good health.

DNA for the CDR3: TGTGCCAGCAGAGTTAACCCCCTCTTCAGCTTACTGCATTTT. Translation gives CASRVNPLFSLLHF. The chain combines TRBV28 with TRBJ1-5; D unclear. V shed 6 bases and J shed 15 bases, with 24 bases lying between them. Germline V gene lookup returns CDR1 MDHEN and CDR2 SYDVKM. The CDR3 contains 14 residues.

This clone was seen a handful of times. The chain couples TRBV6-2 or TRBV6-3 to TRBJ2-7; TRBD2 aligns across 16 bases. CDR1 is MNHEY, CDR2 SVGEGT, per germline. CDR3 length equals 18 residues. V was pared by 2 bases and J by 2 bases, with 6 bases of the junction left unmatched. The DNA of the CDR3 is TGTGCCAGCAGTTACACCCCCGGGACTAGCGGGAGGGCCTACGAGCAGTACTTC. It yields the protein CASSYTPGTSGRAYEQYF.

This chain connects TRBV4-1 to TRBJ2-1; no clear D gene. V shed 7 bases and J shed 0 bases, with 13 bases lying between them. This CDR3 has 15 residues. Germline CDR1 and CDR2: MGHRA and YSYEKL. For the CDR3, the DNA is TGCGCCAGCAAAGGAGCGCTTAGCTCCTACAATGAGCAGTTCTTC. Protein sequence: CASKGALSSYNEQFF.

The chain is built from TRBV7-3 and TRBJ2-1, with D uncertain. Germline CDR1 and CDR2: SGHTA and FQGTGA. The CDR3 spans 17 residues. V dropped 7 bases and J dropped 0 bases, with 19 bases sitting between them. The CDR3 is CASTQTSVGSSYNEQFF. CDR3 DNA sequence: TGTGCCAGCACCCAAACCTCTGTCGGAAGCTCCTACAATGAGCAGTTCTTC.

The V call is TRBV5-1, the J call TRBJ2-7; D call uncertain. V lost 0 bases to trimming and J lost 0 bases, with 13 bases between them. This CDR3 is built from 16 residues. Germline V gene data show CDR1 as SGHRS and CDR2 as YFSETQ. The CDR3 sequence is CASSLVLGLSSYEQYF. As DNA, the CDR3 is TGCGCCAGCAGCTTGGTTCTAGGCTTGAGCTCCTACGAGCAGTACTTC.

This sequence joins TRBV28 and TRBJ2-3; 9 bases line up with TRBD1. The CDR3 is 14 amino acids. Germline V gene lookup returns CDR1 MDHEN and CDR2 SYDVKM. V shed 5 bases and J 8 bases; nucleotides not matched to a gene: 8. CDR3 protein: CASSGTGPVGTQYF. The CDR3 nucleotides are TGTGCCAGCAGTGGGACAGGGCCCGTTGGTACGCAGTATTTT.

V is TRBV6-2 or TRBV6-3 and J is TRBJ1-5, with TRBD1 matching 8 bases. Unmatched junction bases numbered 6, after V lost 2 bases and J lost 6 bases. The CDR3 runs 15 residues. Germline V CDR1 and CDR2: MNHEY, SVGEGT. Written as DNA, the CDR3 is TGTGCCAGCAGTTACGCGACAGGGGTGGCTCAGCCCCAGCATTTT. Protein sequence: CASSYATGVAQPQHF.

The genes are TRBV18 and TRBJ2-7; tentatively, D is TRBD1 or TRBD2 (5 bases each). Germline CDR1 and CDR2: KGHSH and LQKENI. The CDR3 runs 13 residues. V shed 0 bases and J shed 6 bases, with 9 bases lying between them. CDR3 sequence reads: CASSPPGASEQYF. CDR3 in DNA: TGTGCCAGCTCACCACCCGGGGCTAGCGAGCAGTACTTC.

J is TRBJ1-2 and V is TRBV9; TRBD1 is a possible D gene (5 bases). V was trimmed by 2 bases and J by 3 bases, leaving 5 bases between them. Germline values: CDR1 SGDLS, CDR2 YYNGEE. The CDR3 totals 12 residues. CDR3 protein: CASSVGDYGYTF. CDR3 bases: TGTGCCAGCAGCGTGGGGGACTATGGCTACACCTTC.

The chain links TRBV4-1 to TRBJ1-5, with 10 bases aligning to TRBD1. Germline CDR1 reads MGHRA; CDR2 reads YSYEKL. The CDR3 totals 15 residues. V shed 0 bases, J shed 6 bases, and the junction held 2 bases outside the gene matches. As DNA, the CDR3 is TGCGCCAGCAGCCAAGAAGACAGGGGGCTTCAGCCCCAGCATTTT. This gives the protein CASSQEDRGLQPQHF.

This clone was picked up one time. The chain joins TRBV5-1 to TRBJ2-7; the D is unclear. CDR1 SGHRS and CDR2 YFSETQ come from the germline V gene. This CDR3 has 12 amino acids. V lost 6 bases and J 5 bases, leaving 12 bases between the germline ends. In DNA, the CDR3 is TGCGCCAGCATGGGGTCGACCGACGAGCAGTACTTC. Amino acid sequence: CASMGSTDEQYF.

This chain joins TRBV5-1 and TRBJ1-6; 8 bases line up with TRBD1. Germline CDR1 is SGHRS and CDR2 is YFSETQ. CDR3 length: 14 residues. The ends lost 8 bases at V and 14 bases at J; junction bases unmatched: 15. The CDR3 spells CASSGGDRGLALHF. DNA for the CDR3: TGCGCCAGTTCAGGGGGCGATCGGGGCTTAGCCCTCCACTTT.

This clone was counted only a few times. This sequence joins TRBV7-9 and TRBJ2-1; 8 positions agree with TRBD2. The trim removed 3 bases at V and 1 base at J, leaving 5 bases unmatched. CDR3 length: 16 amino acids. Germline V gives CDR1 SEHNR, CDR2 FQNEAQ (reference sequence). The CDR3 DNA reads as TGTGCCAGCAGCTTTGAGCGGGGGCGGTCCTACAATGAGCAGTTCTTC. This sequence encodes CASSFERGRSYNEQFF.

In its sample, this clone was seen once. CDR3 coding DNA: TGTGCCAGTAGATCGGCGGGAGGCAAAAACATTCAGTACTTC. This gives the protein CASRSAGGKNIQYF. The gene calls are TRBV19 and TRBJ2-4, with 8 bases aligning to TRBD2. Looked up from germline, CDR1 is LNHDA and CDR2 is SQIVND (reference sequence). The CDR3 is 14 residues long. The trim removed 6 bases at V and 3 bases at J, leaving 4 bases unmatched.

V gene TRBV7-9 combines with J gene TRBJ2-7; tentative D call: TRBD2 (5 bases). V lost 1 base and J 6 bases, leaving 10 bases between the germline ends. The CDR3 is 13 residues long. Germline assignment: CDR1 SEHNR and CDR2 FQNEAQ (reference sequence). The DNA of the CDR3 is TGTGCCAGCAGCTTAGGGCGGGCAGGCGAGCAGTACTTC. Protein product: CASSLGRAGEQYF.

The V gene is TRBV7-8, the J gene TRBJ1-1; D might be TRBD1 (6 bases). CDR3 size: 13 residues. Germline assignment: CDR1 SGHVS and CDR2 FQNEAQ. V was shortened by 4 bases and J by 4 bases, with 10 bases between the two germline ends. CDR3 DNA: TGTGCCAGCAGCTACAGGGTGAGCACTGAAGCTTTCTTT. Its translation is CASSYRVSTEAFF.